One sample yielded the 11 T cell receptor beta chains listed below, sequenced in a study of siplizumab effects on memory and regulatory T cells. TCRdb's copy holds only in-frame clones and misses some; the assay was immunoSEQ multiplex PCR. Among 70,000 or so clones listed, around nine tenths were seen once. Specimen: Tregs sorted from blood. The receptors come from a human donor in good health.

By sample share, this clone is medium-sized. This rearrangement joins TRBV19 to TRBJ1-5; a weak D match, TRBD1 (5 bases). Germline CDR1 reads LNHDA; CDR2 reads SQIVND (reference sequence). The CDR3 length is 13 residues. The V end lost 10 bases, the J end lost 2 bases, and 12 bases lay between the germline ends. The CDR3 sequence: CATGRGGNQPQHF. CDR3 DNA sequence: TGTGCCACTGGGAGGGGAGGCAATCAGCCCCAGCATTTT.

The rearrangement joins TRBV4-1 to TRBJ1-2; 7 nucleotides agree with TRBD1. CDR1 is MGHRA and CDR2 is YSYEKL in the germline V gene. This CDR3 region has 14 residues. Germline trimming cut 6 bases from V and 4 bases from J; bases unmatched to any gene: 8. The CDR3 coding sequence is TGCGCCAGCAGACAAAGACAGGGTGCCTATGGCTACACCTTC. Its translation: CASRQRQGAYGYTF.

The table lists this clone with a count of one. This chain links TRBV7-8 with TRBJ1-1, with D unresolved. Trimming removed 5 bases from V and 1 base from J, with 8 bases in between. CDR1 and CDR2 from the germline V gene are SGHVS and FQNEAQ. The CDR3 is made up of 13 amino acids. The CDR3 here is CASSPRKNTEAFF. For the CDR3, the DNA is TGTGCCAGCAGCCCGCGGAAGAACACTGAAGCTTTCTTT. The complete variable domain, with remaining parts taken from reference TRBV7-8 and TRBJ1-1, reads GAGVSQSPRYKVAKRGQDVALRCDPISGHVSLFWYQQALGQGPEFLTYFQNEAQLDKSGLPSDRFFAERPEGSVSTLKIQRTQQEDSAVYLCASSPRKNTEAFFGQGTRLTVV.

V usage is TRBV9 and J usage is TRBJ2-1; TRBD1 aligns across 9 bases. This CDR3 is 16 amino acids long. Trimming took 6 bases from V and 0 from J; bases not matched to a gene: 7. The V gene's germline CDR1 is SGDLS and CDR2 YYNGEE. CDR3: CASTSRQGGSYNEQFF. CDR3 nucleotide sequence: TGTGCCAGCACCTCCAGACAGGGGGGCTCCTACAATGAGCAGTTCTTC.

The chain recombines TRBV19 with TRBJ2-5, with D hard to call. The ends were cut back, 5 bases at V and 2 bases at J, with 12 bases in the middle. Germline values: CDR1 LNHDA, CDR2 SQIVND (reference sequence). This CDR3 region has 14 residues. The CDR3 coding sequence is TGTGCCAGTAGTCAAAGGAAAGGTCAAGAGACCCAGTACTTC. Encoded protein: CASSQRKGQETQYF.

The chain has TRBV16 and TRBJ2-1; 8 bases agree with TRBD2. This CDR3 region has 15 residues. Trimming cost V 1 base and J 7 bases; bases outside gene matches: 6. Germline V gives CDR1 KGHSY, CDR2 FQNENV. In DNA form, the CDR3 reads TGTGCCAGCAGCCAATGGACGGGAGGGCTAAATGAGCAGTTCTTC. Translating gives CASSQWTGGLNEQFF.

V usage is TRBV19 and J usage is TRBJ1-4; TRBD1 matches 9 bases. Germline CDR1 reads LNHDA; CDR2 reads SQIVND (reference sequence). J lost 7 bases, V lost 4 bases, and 7 bases had no gene match. CDR3 size: 15 residues. The DNA for the CDR3 is TGTGCCAGTAGTACCGGGACAGGGTTCGGTGAAAAACTGTTTTTT. It codes for CASSTGTGFGEKLFF.

The V and J genes are TRBV2 and TRBJ2-1; D is ambiguous. V was trimmed by 4 bases and J by 6 bases, leaving 19 bases between them. Germline CDR1 SNHLY, CDR2 FYNNEI. This CDR3 has 16 residues. DNA of the CDR3: TGTGCCAGCAGTGCGGTTAGGGCCCAGGTGGGCAATGAGCAGTTCTTC. As protein: CASSAVRAQVGNEQFF.

The chain is built from TRBV7-8 and TRBJ2-7; D ambiguous. The CDR3 length is 13 residues. Trimming cost V 10 bases and J 3 bases, with 16 bases left between them. Germline lookup yields CDR1 SGHVS and CDR2 FQNEAQ. For the CDR3, the DNA is TGTGCCACCCGTGCCGCAGGAGACTACGAGCAGTACTTC. This sequence encodes CATRAAGDYEQYF.

The J gene is TRBJ1-2, the V gene TRBV6-1, with a possible D match to TRBD1 (6 bases). CDR3 length equals 15 residues. Germline CDR1 MNHNS, CDR2 SASEGT. The germline V and J ends were trimmed by 7 bases and 2 bases, with 17 bases remaining between them. CDR3 coding DNA: TGTGCCAGCACCTATCAGGGGATCTTAAACTATGGCTACACCTTC. Amino acid sequence: CASTYQGILNYGYTF.

This sequence joins TRBV18 and TRBJ1-1; D might be TRBD1 (6 bases). Trimming pared 3 bases from V and 4 bases from J, leaving 12 bases between. Germline V lookup: CDR1 KGHSH, CDR2 LQKENI. This CDR3 spans 14 amino acids. The DNA for the CDR3 is TGTGCCAGCTCACCCAGGGGTTCCGCCACTGAAGCTTTCTTT. Protein product: CASSPRGSATEAFF.